The next 30 T cell receptor beta chains were all read from a single sample in a study of identifying expanded T cells in peripheral blood. Sequencing used immunoSEQ multiplex PCR; TCRdb keeps in-frame clones, though not all of them. The sample shows under 150,000 clones, 65% to 90% of them seen only once. The source material was blood. The receptors stem from a person aged 18 to 69 in good health.

The chain recombines TRBV7-9 with TRBJ2-7; D might be TRBD2 (5 bases). Germline CDR1 SEHNR, CDR2 FQNEAQ (reference sequence). The CDR3 is made up of 15 amino acids. V lost 1 base and J lost 2, with 12 bases in between. The DNA of the CDR3 is TGTGCCAGCAGCTTAGAGGGCGGGCCAACCTACGAGCAGTACTTC. Translating it yields CASSLEGGPTYEQYF.

This chain uses TRBV7-9 with TRBJ1-1; TRBD1 might be the D (6 bases). The CDR3 totals 13 residues. Germline CDR1 SEHNR, CDR2 FQNEAQ (reference sequence). V was cut by 5 bases and J by 6 bases, with 13 bases left in between. DNA for the CDR3: TGTGCCAGCAGCCCCGAAACAGGGCCTGAAGCTTTCTTT. Amino acid sequence: CASSPETGPEAFF.

This clone was picked up one time. The chain has TRBV5-1 and TRBJ2-7, with D unclear. In germline, CDR1 is SGHRS, CDR2 YFSETQ. This CDR3 contains 13 residues. Trimming shortened V by 1 base and J by 4 bases, and 9 bases separated the two germline ends. CDR3 coding DNA: TGCGCCAGCAGCTTGCCACCAGCTTACGAGCAGTACTTC. Residues: CASSLPPAYEQYF.

The chain is built from TRBV7-7 and TRBJ2-5; 8 nucleotides match TRBD2. The CDR3 loop spans 13 amino acids. The germline V gene encodes CDR1 SSHAT and CDR2 FNYEAQ (reference sequence). The V segment lost 3 bases and the J segment 5 bases; nucleotides outside the gene matches: 2. DNA of the CDR3: TGTGCCAGCAGCTTGCCGGGAGGGGAGACCCAGTACTTC. It translates to CASSLPGGETQYF.

The chain employs TRBV6-4 and TRBJ2-7; 7 bases are a match to TRBD1. Germline V lookup: CDR1 MRHNA, CDR2 SNTAGT. J lost 2 bases, V lost 3 bases, and 7 bases had no gene match. This CDR3 is 15 amino acids long. The CDR3 spells CASSERGGQAYEQYF. The CDR3 bases are TGTGCCAGCAGTGAACGCGGCGGACAGGCCTACGAGCAGTACTTC.

This chain uses TRBV5-1 with TRBJ2-7; D is unresolved. V lost 1 base, J lost 6 bases, and 14 bases lay in between. This CDR3 is 14 amino acids long. Germline V CDR1 and CDR2: SGHRS, YFSETQ. The CDR3 sequence: CASSLLEPEPEQYF. The CDR3 bases are TGCGCCAGCAGCTTGTTAGAGCCAGAGCCCGAGCAGTACTTC.

The V call is TRBV5-4, the J call TRBJ2-1; 13 bases agree with TRBD2. Losses at the gene ends were 5 bases for V and 7 bases for J; bases not matched to a gene: 9. CDR3 length equals 16 residues. CDR1 and CDR2 (germline): SGHNT, YYREEE (reference sequence). The CDR3 here is CASSPTGTSGINEQFF. Here the CDR3 DNA reads TGTGCCAGCAGTCCAACCGGGACTAGCGGGATAAATGAGCAGTTCTTC.

The gene calls are TRBV19 and TRBJ1-5; 7 bases map to TRBD1. After removal of 3 bases from V and 4 bases from J, the junction contained 6 bases not matched to a gene. This CDR3 region has 15 residues. Germline assignment: CDR1 LNHDA and CDR2 SQIVND (reference sequence). DNA of the CDR3: TGTGCCAGTAGTATGGGTGACAGGGTAAATCAGCCCCAGCATTTT. This encodes CASSMGDRVNQPQHF.

The chain combines TRBV11-2 with TRBJ1-3; D is unresolved. CDR1 is SGHAT and CDR2 is FQNNGV in the germline V gene. V was pared by 5 bases and J by 0 bases, with 14 bases between. This CDR3 has 16 residues. The CDR3 here is CASSPTQLRSGNTIYF. Here the CDR3 DNA reads TGTGCCAGCAGCCCTACACAGCTTCGCTCTGGAAACACCATATATTTT.

The V call is TRBV6-1, the J call TRBJ2-7; TRBD1 agrees at 7 bases. This CDR3 spans 13 amino acids. Germline CDR1 reads MNHNS; CDR2 reads SASEGT. With 6 bases clipped from V and 3 bases from J, the junction kept 5 bases outside the gene matches. CDR3 sequence reads: CASRDPGGYEQYF. CDR3 bases: TGTGCCAGCAGAGATCCAGGGGGCTACGAGCAGTACTTC.

V usage is TRBV2 and J usage is TRBJ2-2, with 7 bases identical to TRBD2. The V segment lost 7 bases and the J segment 1 base; nucleotides outside the gene matches: 3. The CDR3 loop spans 14 amino acids. Germline CDR1 and CDR2: SNHLY and FYNNEI. The CDR3 DNA reads TGTGCCAGCAAGGAGCGGGGGAACACCGGGGAGCTGTTTTTT. It is translated as CASKERGNTGELFF.

The chain recombines TRBV2 with TRBJ2-5, with 8 bases identical to TRBD2. The CDR3 has 13 residues. Unmatched junction bases numbered 5, after V lost 6 bases and J lost 5 bases. The V gene's germline CDR1 is SNHLY and CDR2 FYNNEI. CDR3 nucleotides: TGTGCCAGCAGCCGAGCGGGAGTGGAGACCCAGTACTTC. It yields the protein CASSRAGVETQYF.

This clone was observed a few times. V gene TRBV6-4 combines with J gene TRBJ2-1; no reliable D call. Germline CDR1 is MRHNA and CDR2 is SNTAGT. V dropped 5 bases and J dropped 0 bases, with 8 bases sitting between them. The CDR3 is 14 amino acids. The CDR3 protein is CASSRSSSYNEQFF. The DNA for the CDR3 is TGTGCCAGCAGTCGATCTAGCTCCTACAATGAGCAGTTCTTC.

This chain uses TRBV19 with TRBJ1-2, with 8 bases fitting TRBD1. Trimming at V came to 3 bases and at J to 4 bases, leaving 7 bases not matched to a gene. In germline, CDR1 is LNHDA, CDR2 SQIVND (reference sequence). The CDR3 loop spans 15 amino acids. The CDR3 here is CASSIRLTGGYGYTF. The CDR3 DNA is TGTGCCAGTAGTATCCGCCTCACAGGGGGCTATGGCTACACCTTC.

V usage is TRBV7-2 and J usage is TRBJ1-2; no firm D call. V lost 4 bases to trimming and J lost 4 bases, with 16 bases between them. CDR3 length: 15 amino acids. CDR1 and CDR2 from the germline V gene are SGHTA and FQGNSA. CDR3 nucleotides: TGTGCCAGCAGCTCCCGAGGAGGGCTTATCTATGGCTACACCTTC. It yields the protein CASSSRGGLIYGYTF.

The chain uses TRBV27 and TRBJ2-7; 7 bases agree with TRBD2. The length of the CDR3 is 15 residues. The V gene's germline CDR1 is MNHEY and CDR2 SMNVEV (reference sequence). Trimming took 3 bases from V and 7 from J; bases not matched to a gene: 12. The CDR3 DNA is TGTGCCAGCAGTTTTCGGGGGGTGCCTGGGATTGAGCAGTACTTC. This translates into CASSFRGVPGIEQYF.

This sequence joins TRBV7-8 and TRBJ2-7; tentatively, D is TRBD1 or TRBD2 (7 bases each). The germline gives CDR1 SGHVS, CDR2 FQNEAQ. The V and J ends lost 5 bases and 3 bases respectively, with 14 bases between them. The CDR3 is 14 amino acids. CDR3 coding DNA: TGTGCCAGCAGCCCAGGGGGGGAGAACTACGAGCAGTACTTC. Protein sequence: CASSPGGENYEQYF.

The chain uses TRBV4-2 and TRBJ2-7; a possible D gene is TRBD2 (5 bases). The CDR3 runs 13 residues. Germline V gene sequence: CDR1 LGHNA, CDR2 YNFKEQ. V was pared by 0 bases and J by 7 bases, with 10 bases between. This CDR3 is CASSQEAGREQYF. In nucleotides, the CDR3 is TGTGCCAGCAGCCAAGAGGCGGGTAGAGAGCAGTACTTC.

This clone appeared a few times. V usage is TRBV7-9 and J usage is TRBJ1-2; possible D gene TRBD1, 5 bases. Germline CDR1 SEHNR, CDR2 FQNEAQ (reference sequence). The CDR3 is made up of 13 amino acids. The V gene lost 1 base and the J gene lost 2 bases, with 5 bases spanning the gap. This CDR3 is CASSLGQNYGYTF. The DNA for the CDR3 is TGTGCCAGCAGCTTAGGACAGAACTATGGCTACACCTTC.

The chain uses TRBV6-4 and TRBJ2-2; either TRBD1 or TRBD2 may fit D (5 bases each). The CDR3 has 14 amino acids. Trimming shortened V by 3 bases and J by 7 bases, and 12 bases separated the two germline ends. The germline V gene has CDR1 MRHNA and CDR2 SNTAGT. CDR3 sequence (DNA): TGTGCCAGCAGTGAAGAGGGGCTGGGCGGGGAGCTGTTTTTT. Its protein product is CASSEEGLGGELFF.

The chain employs TRBV5-1 and TRBJ1-1; 9 positions match TRBD1. The junction had 8 bases not matched to a gene; V was cut back by 4 bases and J by 1 base. Germline CDR1 SGHRS, CDR2 YFSETQ. The CDR3 has 16 amino acids. The CDR3 DNA reads as TGCGCCAGCAGCGGCGGGACAGGGTTGGAGAACACTGAAGCTTTCTTT. Translating it yields CASSGGTGLENTEAFF.

This clone occurred a few times. In nucleotides, the CDR3 is TGCAGCGTTGAGTCAGGGATTGGCACTGAAGCTTTCTTT. Protein: CSVESGIGTEAFF. This chain links TRBV29-1 with TRBJ1-1, with TRBD1 as a possible D gene (5 bases). The CDR3 length is 13 residues. V was cut by 3 bases and J by 4 bases, with 12 bases left in between. Germline V gene lookup returns CDR1 SQVTM and CDR2 ANQGSEA.

The chain is built from TRBV5-1 and TRBJ2-7; D not certain. Trimming removed 0 bases at V and 5 bases at J, with 6 bases between. The CDR3 has 12 residues. Germline CDR1 is SGHRS and CDR2 is YFSETQ. This CDR3 reads CASSLVQNEQYF. The CDR3 coding sequence is TGCGCCAGCAGCTTGGTACAAAACGAGCAGTACTTC.

This clone has just one count. This chain links TRBV7-3 with TRBJ2-1, with 14 bases matching TRBD2. The CDR3 runs 18 residues. V lost 5 bases and J lost 6; bases outside the gene matches: 12. Germline CDR1 is SGHTA and CDR2 is FQGTGA. The CDR3 bases are TGTGCCAGCAGCCTCCCAGGGGGACTAGCGGGGGTAGGCAATGAGCAGTTCTTC. Protein product: CASSLPGGLAGVGNEQFF. Combining the CDR3 with reference TRBV7-3 and TRBJ2-1 gives the whole variable domain GAGVSQTPSNKVTEKGKYVELRCDPISGHTALYWYRQSLGQGPEFLIYFQGTGAADDSGLPNDRFFAVRPEGSVSTLKIQRTERGDSAVYLCASSLPGGLAGVGNEQFFGPGTRLTVL.

The chain couples TRBV5-1 to TRBJ2-5; TRBD2 matches 10 bases. The length of the CDR3 is 14 residues. Germline CDR1 reads SGHRS; CDR2 reads YFSETQ. The trim removed 5 bases at V and 3 bases at J, leaving 4 bases unmatched. The CDR3 coding sequence is TGCGCCAGCAGAAGCGGGGGGGCCGAAGAGACCCAGTACTTC. It specifies CASRSGGAEETQYF.

CDR3 amino acids: CASSLGGGRGYTF. The CDR3 coding sequence is TGTGCCAGCAGTTTGGGGGGTGGTAGGGGCTACACCTTC. The chain has TRBV28 and TRBJ1-2; D perhaps matches TRBD1 (5 bases). The V gene's germline CDR1 is MDHEN and CDR2 SYDVKM. V lost 3 bases, J lost 8 bases, and 13 bases lay in between. This CDR3 spans 13 amino acids.

This chain connects TRBV7-9 to TRBJ1-1; tentative D call: TRBD1 (5 bases). CDR3 length: 12 amino acids. CDR1 SEHNR and CDR2 FQNEAQ come from the germline V gene (reference sequence). Between the trimmed V and J ends, which lost 0 bases and 7 bases, there was a span of 6 bases. This chain's CDR3 is CASSLAQGEAFF. DNA for the CDR3: TGTGCCAGCAGCTTAGCGCAGGGTGAAGCTTTCTTT.

The chain carries TRBV5-4 and TRBJ1-2; 8 bases map to TRBD1. The V and J ends lost 3 bases and 3 bases, in that order; junction bases with no gene match: 4. The CDR3 consists of 14 residues. Germline CDR1 reads SGHNT; CDR2 reads YYREEE (reference sequence). The CDR3 region is CASSSMTGDYGYTF. The DNA for the CDR3 is TGTGCCAGCAGCTCGATGACAGGGGACTATGGCTACACCTTC.

The V gene is TRBV19, the J gene TRBJ1-2; 7 bases fit TRBD1. The CDR3 sequence is 15 residues long. Germline loops: CDR1 LNHDA, CDR2 SQIVND (reference sequence). Germline trimming cut 5 bases from V and 3 bases from J; bases unmatched to any gene: 9. CDR3 sequence reads: CASSPRQGRDYGYTF. The CDR3 DNA reads as TGTGCCAGTAGTCCTCGACAGGGTAGAGACTATGGCTACACCTTC.

The chain links TRBV19 to TRBJ1-2; D not certain. Germline-derived CDR1 and CDR2 are LNHDA and SQIVND (reference sequence). The CDR3 loop spans 11 amino acids. V was clipped by 6 bases and J by 8 bases, with 10 bases between them. The DNA of the CDR3 is TGTGCCAGTAGAATTGGAAGCGGCTACACCTTC. Its translation: CASRIGSGYTF.